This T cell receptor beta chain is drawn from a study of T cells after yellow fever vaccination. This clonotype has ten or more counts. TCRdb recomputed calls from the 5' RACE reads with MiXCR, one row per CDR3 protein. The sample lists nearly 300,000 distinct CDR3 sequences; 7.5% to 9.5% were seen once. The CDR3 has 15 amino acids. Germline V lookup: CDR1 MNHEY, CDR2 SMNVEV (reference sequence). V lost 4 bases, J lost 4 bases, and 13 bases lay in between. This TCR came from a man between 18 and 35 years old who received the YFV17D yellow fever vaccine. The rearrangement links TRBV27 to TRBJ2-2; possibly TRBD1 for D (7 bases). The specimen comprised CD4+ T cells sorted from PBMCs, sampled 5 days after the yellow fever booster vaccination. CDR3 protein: CASSSPGGGTGELFF. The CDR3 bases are TGTGCCAGCAGTTCACCAGGGGGAGGCACCGGGGAGCTGTTTTTT.